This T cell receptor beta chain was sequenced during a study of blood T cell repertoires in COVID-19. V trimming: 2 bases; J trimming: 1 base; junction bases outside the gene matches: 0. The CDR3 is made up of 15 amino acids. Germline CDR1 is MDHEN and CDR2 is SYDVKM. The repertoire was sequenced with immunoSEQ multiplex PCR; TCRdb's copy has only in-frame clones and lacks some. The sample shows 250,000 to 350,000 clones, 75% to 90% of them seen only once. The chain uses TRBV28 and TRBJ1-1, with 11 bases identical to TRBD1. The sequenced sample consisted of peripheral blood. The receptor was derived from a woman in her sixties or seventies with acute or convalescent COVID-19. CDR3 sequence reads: CASSLGTGGNTEAFF. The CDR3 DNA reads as TGTGCCAGCAGTTTAGGGACAGGGGGGAACACTGAAGCTTTCTTT.